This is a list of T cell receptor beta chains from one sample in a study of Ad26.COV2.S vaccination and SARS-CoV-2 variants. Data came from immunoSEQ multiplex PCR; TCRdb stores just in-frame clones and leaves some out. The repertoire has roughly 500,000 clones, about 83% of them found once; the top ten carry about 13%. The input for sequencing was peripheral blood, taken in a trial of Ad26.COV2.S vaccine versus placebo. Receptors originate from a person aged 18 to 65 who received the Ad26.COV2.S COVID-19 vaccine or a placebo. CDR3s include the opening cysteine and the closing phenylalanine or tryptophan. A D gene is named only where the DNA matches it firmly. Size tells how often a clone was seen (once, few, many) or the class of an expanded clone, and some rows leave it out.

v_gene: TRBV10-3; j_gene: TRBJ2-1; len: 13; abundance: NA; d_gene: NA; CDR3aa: CAIREPPYNEQFF; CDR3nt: TGTGCCATCAGGGAGCCCCCCTACAATGAGCAGTTCTTC
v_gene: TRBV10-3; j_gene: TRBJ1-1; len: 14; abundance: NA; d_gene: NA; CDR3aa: CATSGSTGGTEAFF; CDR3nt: TGTGCCACCTCAGGGTCAACTGGCGGGACTGAAGCTTTCTTT
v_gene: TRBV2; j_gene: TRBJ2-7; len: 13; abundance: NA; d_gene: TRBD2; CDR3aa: CARRTSGSFEQYF; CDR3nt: TGTGCCAGAAGGACTAGCGGGAGTTTCGAGCAGTACTTC
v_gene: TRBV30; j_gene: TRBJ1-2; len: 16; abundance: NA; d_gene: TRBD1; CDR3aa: CAWSAEGTGRLSGYTF; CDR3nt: TGTGCCTGGAGTGCCGAAGGGACAGGCAGGCTGAGTGGCTACACCTTC
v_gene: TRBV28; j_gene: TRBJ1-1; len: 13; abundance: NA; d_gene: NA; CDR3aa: CASIPGALTEAFF; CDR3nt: TGTGCCAGCATCCCCGGGGCCCTCACTGAAGCTTTCTTT
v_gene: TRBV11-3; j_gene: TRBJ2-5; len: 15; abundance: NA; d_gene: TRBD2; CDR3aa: CASSSGLAGGETQYF; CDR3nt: TGTGCCAGCAGCTCGGGACTAGCGGGAGGAGAGACCCAGTACTTC
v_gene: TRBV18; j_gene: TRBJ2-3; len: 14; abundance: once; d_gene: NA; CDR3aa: CASSQTASTDTQYF; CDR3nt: TGTGCCAGCTCACAGACAGCTAGCACAGATACGCAGTATTTT
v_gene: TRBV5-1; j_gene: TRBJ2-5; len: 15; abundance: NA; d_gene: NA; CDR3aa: CASSLGGLSEETQYF; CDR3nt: TGCGCCAGCAGCTTGGGGGGCTTGTCGGAAGAGACCCAGTACTTC
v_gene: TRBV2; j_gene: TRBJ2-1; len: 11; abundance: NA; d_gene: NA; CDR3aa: CASSEHNEQFF; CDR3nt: TGTGCCAGCAGTGAGCACAATGAGCAGTTCTTC
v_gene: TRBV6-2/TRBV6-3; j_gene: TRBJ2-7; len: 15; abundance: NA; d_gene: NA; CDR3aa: CASSYSRPPNYEQYF; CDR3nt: TGTGCCAGCAGTTATAGTAGACCACCTAACTACGAGCAGTACTTC
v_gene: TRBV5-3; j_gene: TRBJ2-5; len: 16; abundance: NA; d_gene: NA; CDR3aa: CARSLARGRLKETQYF; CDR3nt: TGTGCCAGAAGCTTGGCCAGAGGGAGATTAAAAGAGACCCAGTACTTC
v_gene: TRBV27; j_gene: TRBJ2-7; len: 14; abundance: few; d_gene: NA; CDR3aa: CASSSGDTAYEQYF; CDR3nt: TGTGCCAGCAGTTCCGGGGACACAGCCTACGAGCAGTACTTC
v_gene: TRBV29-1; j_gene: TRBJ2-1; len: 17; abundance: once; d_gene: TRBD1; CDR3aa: CSVGAGGRGRGISEQFF; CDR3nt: TGCAGCGTTGGTGCAGGGGGCAGAGGAAGAGGTATTAGTGAGCAGTTCTTC
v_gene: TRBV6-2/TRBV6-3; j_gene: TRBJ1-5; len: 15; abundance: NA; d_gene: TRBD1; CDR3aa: CASSEGTGGFQPQHF; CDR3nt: TGTGCCAGCAGTGAGGGGACAGGGGGTTTTCAGCCCCAGCATTTT
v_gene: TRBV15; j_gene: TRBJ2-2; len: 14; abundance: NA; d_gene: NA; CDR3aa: CATGGRTDTGELFF; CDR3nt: TGTGCCACCGGGGGACGGACCGACACCGGGGAGCTGTTTTTT
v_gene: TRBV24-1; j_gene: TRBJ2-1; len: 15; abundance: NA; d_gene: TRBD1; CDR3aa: CATSDPGQPYNEQFF; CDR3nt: TGTGCCACCAGTGACCCGGGACAGCCTTACAATGAGCAGTTCTTC
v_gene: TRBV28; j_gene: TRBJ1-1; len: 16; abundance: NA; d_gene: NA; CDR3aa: CASSELDYQSNTEAFF; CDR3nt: TGTGCCAGCAGCGAGCTTGATTACCAATCGAACACTGAAGCTTTCTTT
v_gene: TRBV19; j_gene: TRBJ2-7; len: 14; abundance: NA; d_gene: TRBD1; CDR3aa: CASSRGTGFYEQYF; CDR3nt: TGTGCCAGTAGTCGTGGGACAGGATTCTACGAGCAGTACTTC
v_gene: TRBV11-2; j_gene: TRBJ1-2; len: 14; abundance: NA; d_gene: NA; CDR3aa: CASSAVTVNYGYTF; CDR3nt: TGTGCCAGCAGCGCCGTGACAGTTAACTATGGCTACACCTTC
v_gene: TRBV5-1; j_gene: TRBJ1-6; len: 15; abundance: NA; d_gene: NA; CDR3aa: CASSLVRDPNSPLHF; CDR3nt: TGCGCCAGCAGCTTGGTCAGGGACCCTAATTCACCCCTCCACTTT
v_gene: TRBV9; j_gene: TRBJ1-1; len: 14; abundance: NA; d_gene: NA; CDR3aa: CASSVEGSRTEAFF; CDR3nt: TGTGCCAGCAGCGTAGAAGGATCACGCACTGAAGCTTTCTTT
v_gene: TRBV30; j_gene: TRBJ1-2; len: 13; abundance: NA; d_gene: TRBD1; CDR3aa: CALTGDGGFGYTF; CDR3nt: TGTGCCTTGACAGGGGATGGGGGCTTTGGCTACACCTTC
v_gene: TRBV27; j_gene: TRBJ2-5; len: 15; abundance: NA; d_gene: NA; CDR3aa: CASSPGRTFQETQYF; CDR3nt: TGTGCCAGCAGCCCGGGACGGACTTTTCAAGAGACCCAGTACTTC
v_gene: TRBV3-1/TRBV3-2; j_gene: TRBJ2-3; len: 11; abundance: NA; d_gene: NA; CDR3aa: CASSQAYTQYF; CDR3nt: TGTGCCAGCAGCCAAGCCTATACGCAGTATTTT
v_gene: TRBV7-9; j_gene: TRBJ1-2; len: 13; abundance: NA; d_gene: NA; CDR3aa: CASSFLGSGGYTF; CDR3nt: TGTGCCAGCAGCTTCTTGGGTTCGGGGGGCTACACCTTC
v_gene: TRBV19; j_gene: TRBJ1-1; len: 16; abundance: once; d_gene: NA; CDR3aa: CASSALTGRVNTEAFF; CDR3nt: TGTGCCAGTAGTGCCCTCACCGGGCGGGTGAACACTGAAGCTTTCTTT
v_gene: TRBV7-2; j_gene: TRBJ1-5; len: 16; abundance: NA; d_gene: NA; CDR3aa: CASSQGTNIANQPQHF; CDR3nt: TGTGCCAGCAGCCAAGGGACAAATATAGCAAATCAGCCCCAGCATTTT
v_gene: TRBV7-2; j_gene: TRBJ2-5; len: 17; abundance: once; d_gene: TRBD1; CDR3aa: CASSPKATGAIEETQYF; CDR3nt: TGTGCCAGCAGCCCCAAAGCCACAGGGGCCATCGAAGAGACCCAGTACTTC
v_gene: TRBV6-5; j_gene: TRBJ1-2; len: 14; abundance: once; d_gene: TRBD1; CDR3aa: CASSYVGTGRGYTF; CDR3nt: TGTGCCAGCAGTTACGTCGGGACAGGGAGGGGCTACACCTTC
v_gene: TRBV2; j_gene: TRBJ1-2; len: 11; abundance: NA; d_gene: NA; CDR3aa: CASSPGGSCTF; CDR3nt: TGTGCCAGCAGCCCTGGGGGTAGTTGCACCTTC
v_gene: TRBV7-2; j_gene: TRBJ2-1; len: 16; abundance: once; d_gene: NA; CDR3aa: CASSLAGGRSYNEQFF; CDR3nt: TGTGCCAGCAGCTTAGCGGGAGGCCGGTCCTACAATGAGCAGTTCTTC
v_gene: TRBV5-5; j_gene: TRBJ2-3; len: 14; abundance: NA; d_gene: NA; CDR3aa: CASSYGPFTDTQYF; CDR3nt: TGTGCCAGCAGCTACGGCCCCTTCACAGATACGCAGTATTTT
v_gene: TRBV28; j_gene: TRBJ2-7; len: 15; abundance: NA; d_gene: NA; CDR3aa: CASSFEATLAREQYF; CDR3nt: TGTGCCAGCAGTTTTGAGGCTACTCTCGCTCGGGAGCAGTACTTC
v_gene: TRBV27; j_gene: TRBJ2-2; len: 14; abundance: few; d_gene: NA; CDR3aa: CASSSGGVTGELFF; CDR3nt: TGTGCCAGCAGCTCAGGGGGGGTCACCGGGGAGCTGTTTTTT
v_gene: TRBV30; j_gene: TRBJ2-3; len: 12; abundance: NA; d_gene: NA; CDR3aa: CAWSPAGDTQYF; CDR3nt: TGTGCCTGGAGTCCGGCTGGGGATACGCAGTATTTT
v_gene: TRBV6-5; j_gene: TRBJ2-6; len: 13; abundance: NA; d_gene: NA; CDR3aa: CASLGSGANVLTF; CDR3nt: TGTGCCAGCTTGGGCTCTGGGGCCAACGTCCTGACTTTC
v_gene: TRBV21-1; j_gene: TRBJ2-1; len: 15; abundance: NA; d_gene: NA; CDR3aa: CASSETQERNNEQFF; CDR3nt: TGTGCCAGCAGCGAAACTCAGGAGAGGAACAATGAGCAGTTCTTC
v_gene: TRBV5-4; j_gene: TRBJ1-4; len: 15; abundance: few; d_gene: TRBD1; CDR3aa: CASTRMTGGNEKLFF; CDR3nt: TGTGCCAGCACCAGGATGACAGGGGGTAATGAAAAACTGTTTTTT
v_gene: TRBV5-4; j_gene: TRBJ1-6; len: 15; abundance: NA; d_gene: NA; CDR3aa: CASSATGADNSPLHF; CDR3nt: TGTGCCAGCAGTGCGACAGGCGCAGATAATTCACCCCTCCACTTT
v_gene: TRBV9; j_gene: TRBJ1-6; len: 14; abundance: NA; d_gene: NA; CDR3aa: CASSSYGGDSPLHF; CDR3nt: TGTGCCAGCAGCTCTTACGGTGGGGATTCACCCCTCCACTTT
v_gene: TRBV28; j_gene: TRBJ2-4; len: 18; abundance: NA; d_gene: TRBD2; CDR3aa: CASSSGLAGGGSKNIQYF; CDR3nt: TGTGCCAGCAGCTCAGGACTAGCGGGAGGTGGGTCCAAAAACATTCAGTACTTC
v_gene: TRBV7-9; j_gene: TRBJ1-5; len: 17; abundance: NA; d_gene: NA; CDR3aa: CASSFNPTGISNQPQHF; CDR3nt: TGTGCCAGCAGCTTCAACCCTACAGGGATCAGCAATCAGCCCCAGCATTTT
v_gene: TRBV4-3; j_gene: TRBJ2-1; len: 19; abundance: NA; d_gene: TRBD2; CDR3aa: CASSQDLGLAAPVNNEQFF; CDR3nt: TGCGCCAGCAGCCAAGATCTGGGGCTAGCGGCCCCGGTAAACAATGAGCAGTTCTTC
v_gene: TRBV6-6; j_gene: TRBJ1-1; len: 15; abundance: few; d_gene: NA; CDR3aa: CASSLVGGPNTEAFF; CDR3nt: TGTGCCAGCAGCCTAGTTGGGGGACCGAACACTGAAGCTTTCTTT
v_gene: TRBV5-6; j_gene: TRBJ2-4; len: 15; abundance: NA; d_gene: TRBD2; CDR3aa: CASSRIAGGPNIQYF; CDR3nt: TGTGCCAGCAGCAGGATAGCGGGAGGGCCGAACATTCAGTACTTC
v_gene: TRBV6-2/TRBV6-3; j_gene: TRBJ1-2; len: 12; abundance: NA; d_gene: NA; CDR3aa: CASSRKQEGYTF; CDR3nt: TGTGCCAGCAGTCGAAAACAAGAGGGCTACACCTTC
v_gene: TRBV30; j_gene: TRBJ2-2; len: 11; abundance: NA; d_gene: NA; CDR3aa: CAFRSTGELFF; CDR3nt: TGTGCATTCAGATCCACCGGGGAGCTGTTTTTT
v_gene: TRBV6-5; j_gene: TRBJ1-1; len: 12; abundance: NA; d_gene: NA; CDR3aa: CASRSENTEAFF; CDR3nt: TGTGCCAGCAGATCTGAGAACACTGAAGCTTTCTTT
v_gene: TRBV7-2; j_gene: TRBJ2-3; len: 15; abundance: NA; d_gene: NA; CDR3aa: CASSLASQDTDTQYF; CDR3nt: TGTGCCAGCAGCTTAGCTAGCCAAGACACAGATACGCAGTATTTT
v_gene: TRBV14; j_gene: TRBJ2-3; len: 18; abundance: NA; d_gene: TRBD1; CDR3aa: CASSPQQPSRDRGRSQYF; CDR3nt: TGTGCCAGCAGCCCCCAACAACCTTCCCGGGACAGGGGGCGGTCGCAGTATTTT
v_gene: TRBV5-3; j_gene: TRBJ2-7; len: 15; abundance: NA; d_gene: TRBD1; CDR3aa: CARSFWGQGIHEQYF; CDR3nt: TGTGCCAGAAGCTTTTGGGGACAGGGTATCCACGAGCAGTACTTC
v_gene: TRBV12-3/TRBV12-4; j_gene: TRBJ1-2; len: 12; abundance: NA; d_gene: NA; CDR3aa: CASSSQGYGYTF; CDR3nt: TGTGCCAGCAGTTCCCAAGGCTATGGATACACCTTC
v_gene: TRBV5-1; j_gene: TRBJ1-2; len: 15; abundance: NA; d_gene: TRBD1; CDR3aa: CASSARLTGRDGYTF; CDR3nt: TGCGCCAGCAGCGCCCGGCTGACAGGGAGAGATGGCTACACCTTC
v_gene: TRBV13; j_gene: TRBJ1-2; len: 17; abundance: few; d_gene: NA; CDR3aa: CASSSLDRGGRAYGYTF; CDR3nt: TGTGCCAGCAGCTCCTTGGACAGAGGAGGGAGAGCCTATGGCTACACCTTC
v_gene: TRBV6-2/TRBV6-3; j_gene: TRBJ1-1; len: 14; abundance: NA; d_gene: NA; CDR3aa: CASSFPKRNTEAFF; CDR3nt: TGTGCCAGCAGTTTCCCGAAGAGGAACACTGAAGCTTTCTTT
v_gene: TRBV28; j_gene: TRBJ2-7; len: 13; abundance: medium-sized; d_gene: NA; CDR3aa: CASSWAGVYEQYF; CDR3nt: TGTGCCAGCAGTTGGGCCGGGGTTTACGAGCAGTACTTC
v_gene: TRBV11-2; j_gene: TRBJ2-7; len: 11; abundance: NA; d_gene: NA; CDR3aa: CASSPAYEQYF; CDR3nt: TGTGCCAGCAGCCCTGCCTACGAGCAGTACTTC
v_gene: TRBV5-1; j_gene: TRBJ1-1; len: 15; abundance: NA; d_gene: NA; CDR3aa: CAGTPRDRLNTEAFF; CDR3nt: TGCGCCGGAACCCCCAGGGACCGATTGAACACTGAAGCTTTCTTT
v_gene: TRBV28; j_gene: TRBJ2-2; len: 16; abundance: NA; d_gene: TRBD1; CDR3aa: CASSSTGQGGPGELFF; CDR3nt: TGTGCCAGCAGTTCCACGGGACAGGGGGGTCCCGGGGAGCTGTTTTTT
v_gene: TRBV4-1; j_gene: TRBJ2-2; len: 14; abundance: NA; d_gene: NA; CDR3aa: CASSQPTGTGELFF; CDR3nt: TGCGCCAGCAGCCAACCTACGGGCACCGGGGAGCTGTTTTTT